This T cell receptor beta chain stems from a study of cytomegalovirus exposure and HLA in healthy donors. The CDR3 runs 14 residues. CDR1 is GTSNPN, CDR2 SVGIG, per germline (reference sequence). V lost 3 bases to trimming and J lost 2 bases, with 13 bases between them. It was with 60 Vbeta and 13 Jbeta primers that the PCR ran. Measured with immunoSEQ multiplex PCR; TCRdb has only the in-frame clones, and not every one. The sample consists of 170,000 or so clones, 77% of them appearing once. What was sequenced was PBMCs. The receptor was derived from a woman younger than 45 in good health and CMV-seronegative. This chain connects TRBV30 to TRBJ1-2, with D perhaps TRBD1 (6 bases). The CDR3 is CAWSRTALNYGYTF. The CDR3 region has the DNA TGTGCCTGGAGCAGGACAGCGCTAAACTATGGCTACACCTTC.